The present T cell receptor (beta chain) was sequenced within a study of blood T cell repertoires in COVID-19. On the study more broadly: The United States, Italy and Spain supplied acute and convalescent COVID-19 samples. PBMCs, B-cell-depleted T cells, or T cells provided the cDNA or gDNA that made up the material.

The germline gives CDR1 SNHLY, CDR2 FYNNEI. With 5 bases clipped from V and 4 bases from J, the junction kept 4 bases outside the gene matches. This CDR3 is built from 13 residues. In the original processing: Reference gene primer amplification in the assay estimated nucleated cell counts. Clones were read by immunoSEQ multiplex PCR, and TCRdb kept only the in-frame ones, dropping some. D and trimming come from the DNA, and the V and J calls and clone size come from that table. The table has about 190,000 clones, 85% to 90% seen once. The specimen was peripheral blood. The V call is TRBV2, the J call TRBJ1-1, with 7 bases fitting TRBD1. This TCR derives from a man younger than 35 with active or convalescent COVID-19. The CDR3 bases are TGTGCCAGCAGTTACGACAGGGCCACTGAAGCTTTCTTT. Translating it yields CASSYDRATEAFF. Variable domain in full (rest from reference TRBV2 and TRBJ1-1): EPEVTQTPSHQVTQMGQEVILRCVPISNHLYFYWYRQILGQKVEFLVSFYNNEISEKSEIFDDQFSVERPDGSNFTLKIRSTKLEDSAMYFCASSYDRATEAFFGQGTRLTVV.